What follows is one T cell receptor (beta chain) and its context. This clone appeared once. Its specific antigen is unknown. No base quality information exists; no much larger clone differs at one position. The data derive from a study of shared clonotypes between healthy human individuals (dated by TCRdb to 2020 to 2021). With regard to the full study: Two women and a few men aged 18 to 49 years were included in the cohort. Each donor's leukapheresis produced roughly between roughly 0.85 and 9.5 billion PBMCs. The study deeply sequenced blood TCR repertoires of about 5 healthy adults to estimate repertoire size and the extent of clonotype sharing between individuals. To increase sequencing depth and limit assay-specific biases, different laboratories used diverse techniques to prepare libraries and sequence TCR repertoires. For each donor, three plates each were used for CD4 naive and CD4 memory, two plates were used for CD8 naive, and one plate was used for CD8 memory.

Donors were healthy HIV-negative adults with no recently reported acute infections or vaccinations. Every donor was a Caucasian adult living in Nashville, Tennessee, USA. CD4+ T cells were enriched by magnetic negative selection, after which naive cells were positively selected on CD45RA and the negative fraction was taken as the memory subset. Blood was collected by leukapheresis, and PBMCs were isolated by Ficoll-Histopaque density gradient centrifugation and then cryopreserved in liquid nitrogen vapor phase. Purity and quantity of every magnetically sorted T cell population were checked by analytical flow cytometry. Genomic DNA was isolated from each sorted fraction and quantified by UV absorbance on a Nanodrop 2000c. Measured from the cysteine to the phenylalanine, the CDR3 is 13 residues long. Only CDR3 DNA is held: 39 bases, read in frame from base 1. V is pared back by 11 bases and J by 0 bases, with 13 bases lying between the germline termini. CDR1 is given as ENHRY and CDR2 as SYGVKD, both from the germline V gene.

General conclusions and limits of the study: Clonotypes shared by all four sorted-subset donors showed higher generation probabilities than non-shared clonotypes. Sampling was restricted to blood, and TCR repertoires in tissues likely differ from the TCR repertoires found in blood. Naive subsets generally had larger estimated clonotype richness than memory subsets did. Because the study included only a small number of donors, the genetic and exposure-history diversity represented was limited. Incomplete sequencing was indicated by rarefaction of sorted-subset datasets, despite the large sequencing depth. Approximately 5% of naive CD4, 3.5% of naive CD8, 2.3% of memory CD4, and approximately 0.39% of memory CD8 clonotypes were shared across a few donors. Pairwise subsampling led to the expectation that sequencing depth would affect the degree of clonotype sharing among donors.

TCR CDR3 regions were amplified from genomic DNA by multiplex PCR using the deep immunoSEQ assay. For each cell subset, the extracted genomic DNA was distributed evenly across all wells of several immunoSEQ 96-well plates, and each plate served as one replicate. For sorted subsets, approximately 190 ng genomic DNA, equal to approximately 30,000 T cell genomes, was loaded into each replicate PCR. Purified libraries were measured with a Qubit 3.0 fluorometer, size-checked on a Bioanalyzer 2100, and measured again with the KAPA Library Quantification kit. Every immunoSEQ 96-well plate was sequenced on a separate single-read 150-cycle Illumina NextSeq 550 flow cell. The paper's data handling went like this. Because the immunoSEQ output included only junctional sequences and no quality scores, the filtering could not be the same as the filtering used for full-length reads. Sequences were annotated with PyIR, a Python wrapper for IgBLAST v1.9, and V/J genes and CDR3 were assigned using IMGT germline references. Any read was removed if the V/J assignment was weak (E-value above 1e-6), the CDR3 was missing, or the read contained stop codons, out-of-frame junctions, or ambiguous translated residues. V3J clonotypes were defined by identical inferred V gene, J gene, and CDR3 amino acid sequence. Percentage overlap between repertoires was calculated by dividing the number of shared unique clonotypes by the size of the smaller repertoire. Three approaches were used to assess repertoire richness: RTK rarefaction, the Chao1 estimator, and Recon v2.1 estimates of unobserved clonotypes. Generation probabilities for all TCRbeta clonotypes obtained by the gDNA method from a handful of donors were computed using OLGA. TCRdb stores this immuneACCESS table with in-frame sequences only. Part of the clones is absent; in the studies checked, under half of the shortfall reflects unresolved V genes, and no reason is known for the rest. V and J calls and clone size follow that table, whereas D and trimming were derived from the DNA. This sample is represented by over 850,000 clones; approximately 78% of them were singletons. The top ten hold more than 0.55% of the sample.

The clonotype originates from a man younger than 35 in good health. Some clones in this sample may be carry-over from other donors' samples. The rearrangement combines TRBV10-3 with TRBJ1-1, with the D gene uncertain. Sequencing was carried out using memory CD4+ T cells from PBMCs. The cell subset or site label of this sample denotes: CD45RA-negative fraction. The nucleotides read TGTGCCTCCGTTGGGTACATGAACACTGAAGCTTTCTTT. Translated, this is CASVGYMNTEAFF.